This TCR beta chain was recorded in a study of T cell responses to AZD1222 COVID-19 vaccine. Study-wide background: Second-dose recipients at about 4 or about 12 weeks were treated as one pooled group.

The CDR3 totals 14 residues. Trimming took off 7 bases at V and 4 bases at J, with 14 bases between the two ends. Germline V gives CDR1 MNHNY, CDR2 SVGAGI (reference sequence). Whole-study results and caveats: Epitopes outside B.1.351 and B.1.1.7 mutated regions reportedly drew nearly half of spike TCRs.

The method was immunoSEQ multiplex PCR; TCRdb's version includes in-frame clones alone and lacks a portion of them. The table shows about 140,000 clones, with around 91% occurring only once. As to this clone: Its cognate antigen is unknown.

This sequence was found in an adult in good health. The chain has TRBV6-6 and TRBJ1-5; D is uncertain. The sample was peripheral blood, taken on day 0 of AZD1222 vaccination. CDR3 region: CASISGRSNQPQHF. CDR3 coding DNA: TGTGCCAGCATCTCCGGCAGATCGAATCAGCCCCAGCATTTT.